This passage covers 10 T cell receptor beta chains from one sample sequenced in a study of OX40 agonist ivuxolimab in advanced cancers. The table came from immunoSEQ multiplex PCR; TCRdb's copy has only in-frame clones and leaves some out. This sample carries roughly 56,000 clones, roughly 84% of them seen once, and the ten largest clones take approximately 4.3%. Here the sequenced sample was CD4+ or CD8+ T cells sorted from blood, taken in a trial of the OX40 agonist ivuxolimab. These receptors originate from an adult with an advanced solid tumor such as melanoma, head and neck, liver or kidney cancer.

The chain has TRBV2 and TRBJ2-6; TRBD2 agrees at 14 bases. Germline V gene sequence: CDR1 SNHLY, CDR2 FYNNEI. The CDR3 has 19 amino acids. V was clipped by 5 bases and J by 2 bases; unmatched bases: 8. CDR3 residues: CASSYGTSGRGAGANVLTF. The CDR3 nucleotides are TGTGCCAGCAGTTACGGGACTAGCGGGAGAGGTGCTGGGGCCAACGTCCTGACTTTC.

This chain connects TRBV28 to TRBJ1-2; the match to TRBD1 covers 8 bases. CDR1 is MDHEN, CDR2 SYDVKM, per germline. The V and J ends lost 6 bases and 8 bases, in that order; junction bases with no gene match: 8. CDR3 size: 13 residues. CDR3 loop: CASSRQGLYGYTF. DNA for the CDR3: TGTGCCAGCAGCCGACAGGGGCTATACGGCTACACCTTC.

This rearrangement joins TRBV6-4 to TRBJ2-1, with TRBD1 identical over 7 bases. The CDR3 sequence is 15 residues long. The V gene's germline CDR1 is MRHNA and CDR2 SNTAGT. V lost 2 bases and J lost 4; bases outside the gene matches: 5. CDR3 coding DNA: TGTGCCAGCAGTGACCTGGCAGGGGGATACAATGAGCAGTTCTTC. It codes for CASSDLAGGYNEQFF.

The chain has TRBV12-5 and TRBJ1-1; a weak D match, TRBD1 (5 bases). Germline V lookup: CDR1 LGHNT, CDR2 FRNRAP. Trimming cost V 1 base and J 1 base, with 10 bases left between them. CDR3 length: 15 amino acids. In nucleotides, the CDR3 is TGTGCTAGTGGTTTGGGAGGGACGGCGAACACTGAAGCTTTCTTT. Protein sequence: CASGLGGTANTEAFF.

CDR3 nucleotides: TGCAGTGCTACAGGGGGCACTGAAGCTTTCTTT. Its translation is CSATGGTEAFF. The chain couples TRBV20-1 to TRBJ1-1; 7 nucleotides agree with TRBD1. The CDR3 contains 11 residues. V trimming: 4 bases; J trimming: 4 bases; junction bases outside the gene matches: 0. The germline gives CDR1 DFQATT, CDR2 SNEGSKA (reference sequence).

The chain is built from TRBV7-9 and TRBJ1-3; TRBD1 aligns across 9 bases. Germline lookup yields CDR1 SEHNR and CDR2 FQNEAQ (reference sequence). The junction had 4 bases not matched to a gene; V was cut back by 2 bases and J by 5 bases. The CDR3 consists of 15 residues. CDR3 amino acids: CASSLTGTGRNTIYF. The CDR3 nucleotides are TGTGCCAGCAGCTTAACCGGGACAGGGAGAAACACCATATATTTT.

V gene TRBV6-1 combines with J gene TRBJ1-1; 9 bases agree with TRBD1. The trim removed 8 bases at V and 4 bases at J, leaving 8 bases unmatched. The germline V gene has CDR1 MNHNS and CDR2 SASEGT. This CDR3 comprises 14 residues. CDR3 nucleotide sequence: TGTGCCAGCGCTAGGGACAGGGTGGGCACTGAAGCTTTCTTT. Its translation: CASARDRVGTEAFF.

The rearrangement uses TRBV11-2 and TRBJ1-1, with a weak D call TRBD1 (5 bases). V was shortened by 1 base and J by 0 bases, with 12 bases between the two germline ends. The CDR3 covers 16 residues. Germline V lookup: CDR1 SGHAT, CDR2 FQNNGV. CDR3 loop: CASSLVAGLMNTEAFF. In nucleotides, the CDR3 is TGTGCCAGCAGCTTAGTTGCAGGGTTAATGAACACTGAAGCTTTCTTT.

This chain links TRBV2 with TRBJ2-5, with TRBD2 matching over 7 bases. The CDR3 has 14 amino acids. After removal of 6 bases from V and 4 bases from J, the junction contained 8 bases not matched to a gene. Germline CDR1 and CDR2: SNHLY and FYNNEI. The CDR3 reads CASRSAGSRETQYF. DNA of the CDR3: TGTGCCAGCAGATCAGCGGGATCCCGAGAGACCCAGTACTTC.

V is TRBV6-5 and J is TRBJ1-1, with TRBD1 as a possible D gene (6 bases). Trimming took 2 bases from V and 5 from J, leaving 18 bases between them. The V gene's germline CDR1 is MNHEY and CDR2 SVGAGI. CDR3 length: 16 residues. The CDR3 here is CASSYGFQGRRTEAFF. The DNA of the CDR3 is TGTGCCAGCAGTTACGGGTTCCAGGGGCGAAGGACTGAAGCTTTCTTT.